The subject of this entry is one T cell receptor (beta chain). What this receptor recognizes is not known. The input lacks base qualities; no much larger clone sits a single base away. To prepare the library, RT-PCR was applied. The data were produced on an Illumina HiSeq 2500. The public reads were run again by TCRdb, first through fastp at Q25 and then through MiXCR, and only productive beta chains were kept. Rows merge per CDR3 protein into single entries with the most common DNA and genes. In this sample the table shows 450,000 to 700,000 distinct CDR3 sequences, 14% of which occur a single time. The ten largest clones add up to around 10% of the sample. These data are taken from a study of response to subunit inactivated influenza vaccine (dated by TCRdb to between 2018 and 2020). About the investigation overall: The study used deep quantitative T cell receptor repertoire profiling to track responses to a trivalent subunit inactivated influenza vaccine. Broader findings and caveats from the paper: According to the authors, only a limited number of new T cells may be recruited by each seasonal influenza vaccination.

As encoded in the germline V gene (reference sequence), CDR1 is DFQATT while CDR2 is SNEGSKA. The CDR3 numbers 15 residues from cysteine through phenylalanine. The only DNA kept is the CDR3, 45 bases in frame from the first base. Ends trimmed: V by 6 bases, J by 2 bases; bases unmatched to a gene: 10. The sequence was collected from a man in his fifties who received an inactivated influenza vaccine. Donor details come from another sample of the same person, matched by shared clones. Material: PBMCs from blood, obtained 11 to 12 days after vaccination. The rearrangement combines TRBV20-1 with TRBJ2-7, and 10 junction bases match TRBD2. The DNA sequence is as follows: TGCAGTGCGGAAATAGCGGGGGGCCTACCCTACGAGCAGTACTTC. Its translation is CSAEIAGGLPYEQYF.